The rows below give T cell receptor beta chains drawn from one sample of a study of beta chain features in type 1 diabetes. Measured with immunoSEQ multiplex PCR; TCRdb has only the in-frame clones, and not every one. In the table there are more than 250,000 clones, around 24% of which are singletons. Material for sequencing was naive CD4+ T cells from blood. The receptors were gathered from a young woman with type 1 diabetes. The CDR3 runs from the conserved cysteine through the conserved F or W. The D gene is left open where the match is weak. Expanded clones get a size class; other rows say once, few or many, or leave the size out.

TRBJ2-7 | TRBD1 | . | TRBV18 | TGTGCCAGCTCCGGGACAGCCCTCTTAGAGCAGTACTTC | CASSGTALLEQYF
TRBJ2-3 | . | . | TRBV9 | TGTGCCAGCAGCGGAGGACTCCGACGTAGCACAGATACGCAGTATTTT | CASSGGLRRSTDTQYF
TRBJ2-5 | TRBD1 | . | TRBV13 | TGTGCCAGCAGCTTAGGCCGGACAGGAATGGAGACCCAGTACTTC | CASSLGRTGMETQYF
TRBJ1-5 | TRBD1 | few | TRBV18 | TGTGCCAGCTCACCCCGCAGGGGGCTTACGGAGCCCCAGCATTTT | CASSPRRGLTEPQHF
TRBJ2-5 | TRBD1 | few | TRBV29-1 | TGCAGCGTTGACACAGGGGGCTCGGAGACCCAGTACTTC | CSVDTGGSETQYF
TRBJ2-2 | . | few | TRBV18 | TGTGCCAGCTCACCACCCGGAAGGATGGGCCTTGAGCTGTTTTTT | CASSPPGRMGLELFF
TRBJ2-5 | . | . | TRBV11-1 | TGTGCCAGCAGCGCCGGGCAGGGTGGGACCCAGTACTTC | CASSAGQGGTQYF
TRBJ2-7 | . | . | TRBV11-2 | TGTGCCAGCAGCCCCACCGACAGGAACTCTCCCTACGAGCAGTACTTC | CASSPTDRNSPYEQYF
TRBJ2-5 | TRBD1 | . | TRBV5-1 | TGCGCCAGCAGCACGGGGACAGGGCGGGAGACCCAGTACTTC | CASSTGTGRETQYF
TRBJ2-1 | TRBD2 | . | TRBV5-4 | TGTGCCAGCAGCTCGGGGGGATCCTACAATGAGCAGTTCTTC | CASSSGGSYNEQFF
TRBJ2-7 | TRBD1 | . | TRBV6-7 | TGTGCCAGCAGTTACTCGGGACAGCCATGGGACTACGAGCAGTACTTC | CASSYSGQPWDYEQYF
TRBJ2-7 | . | few | TRBV7-2 | TGTGCCAGCAGCTCCAGGGATCGGTACGAGCAGTACTTC | CASSSRDRYEQYF
TRBJ2-7 | TRBD1 | . | TRBV5-1 | TGCGCCAGCAGCTTGGCGGTGACAGGGATCTCCTACGAGCAGTACTTC | CASSLAVTGISYEQYF
TRBJ2-7 | . | few | TRBV30 | TGTGCCTGGAGTGTTAGCGTGGAGCAGTACTTC | CAWSVSVEQYF
TRBJ2-1 | . | . | TRBV5-1 | TGCGCCAGCAGCCCCCTAAAGAGCTCCTACAATGAGCAGTTCTTC | CASSPLKSSYNEQFF
TRBJ2-5 | . | . | TRBV9 | TGTGCCAGCAGCATCGACAGGACCCAAGAGACCCAGTACTTC | CASSIDRTQETQYF
TRBJ2-7 | TRBD1 | . | TRBV5-1 | TGCGCCAGCAGCAACGGACAGGTATCCTACGAGCAGTACTTC | CASSNGQVSYEQYF
TRBJ1-5 | . | . | TRBV18 | TGTGCCAGCTCACTCCTGGGAGGGACGAATCAGCCCCAGCATTTT | CASSLLGGTNQPQHF
TRBJ2-5 | TRBD2 | . | TRBV9 | TGTGCCAGCAGCGTAGACCCGACGCTAGCGGGAGAAGGGAAGACCCAGTACTTC | CASSVDPTLAGEGKTQYF
TRBJ2-7 | TRBD1 | few | TRBV4-1 | TGCGCCAGCAGTAGAGGGGGGACAGGGGGCGGCTCCGAGCAGTACTTC | CASSRGGTGGGSEQYF
TRBJ2-4 | TRBD2 | few | TRBV6-1 | TGTGCCCTCTCCGGGACTAGCAACATTCAGTACTTC | CALSGTSNIQYF
TRBJ2-7 | . | few | TRBV30 | TGTGCCTGGAGTGCACAGGGCTACGAGCAGTACTTC | CAWSAQGYEQYF
TRBJ2-6 | TRBD2 | . | TRBV2 | TGTGCCAGCAGTGAGGGGAGGGCTGGGGCCAACGTCCTGACTTTC | CASSEGRAGANVLTF
TRBJ2-1 | . | . | TRBV30 | TGTGCCTGGAGTGTAGCGTTGAGCTCCTACAATGAGCAGTTCTTC | CAWSVALSSYNEQFF
TRBJ2-2 | TRBD2 | . | TRBV6-5 | TGTGCCAGCAGGAGACTAGCGGGAGGCACCGGGGAGCTGTTTTTT | CASRRLAGGTGELFF
TRBJ1-1 | . | few | TRBV25-1 | TGTGCCAGCAGTGAATTGGGCTTTGAAGCTTTCTTT | CASSELGFEAFF
TRBJ1-1 | TRBD1 | few | TRBV7-8 | TGTGCCAGCAGCTGGGGACAGGGAACTTACGGCACTGAAGCTTTCTTT | CASSWGQGTYGTEAFF
TRBJ2-5 | TRBD2 | . | TRBV4-2 | TGTGCCAGCAGCCAAGGTGGAACTAGCGGGAGGGCCCGGGAGACCCAGTACTTC | CASSQGGTSGRARETQYF
TRBJ2-7 | TRBD2 | few | TRBV30 | TGTGCCTGGAGGGGGGGGAACGAGCAGTACTTC | CAWRGGNEQYF
TRBJ2-2 | . | few | TRBV5-1 | TGCGCCAGCAGCTCCTCGAACACCGGGGAGCTGTTTTTT | CASSSSNTGELFF
TRBJ1-5 | . | . | TRBV5-1 | TGCGCCAGCAGCCCCGTGGGGAGCGGAGAGCCCCAGCATTTT | CASSPVGSGEPQHF
TRBJ2-1 | . | . | TRBV5-1 | TGCGCCAGCAGCTTGCCTAGCGATGAGCAGTTCTTC | CASSLPSDEQFF
TRBJ2-7 | TRBD2 | . | TRBV5-6 | TGTGCCAGCAGCAGGACTAGCGGGAGGCTTCTCGAGCAGTACTTC | CASSRTSGRLLEQYF
TRBJ1-1 | TRBD1 | . | TRBV28 | TGTGCCAGCTCTGCCTCCCAGGGACAGACGAACACTGAAGCTTTCTTT | CASSASQGQTNTEAFF
TRBJ2-5 | . | . | TRBV9 | TGTGCCAGCAGCGTAGATGTCGTGGAGACCCAGTACTTC | CASSVDVVETQYF
TRBJ2-7 | . | . | TRBV7-2 | TGTGCCAGCAGCCTAGGTACAGGATACTACGAGCAGTACTTC | CASSLGTGYYEQYF
TRBJ1-2 | . | . | TRBV6-5 | TGTGCCAGCGGTCAGGGGAATGGCTACACCTTC | CASGQGNGYTF
TRBJ2-7 | TRBD2 | few | TRBV29-1 | TGCAGCGTTGAGGATAGCGGGAGCCTCAAGCAGTACTTC | CSVEDSGSLKQYF
TRBJ2-5 | TRBD1 | few | TRBV7-9 | TGTGCCAGCAAACATACAGGGGTAGAGACCCAGTACTTC | CASKHTGVETQYF
TRBJ2-1 | . | . | TRBV7-3 | TGTGCCAGCAGCTCCGAGCGTGAGACCTACAATGAGCAGTTCTTC | CASSSERETYNEQFF
TRBJ2-4 | . | . | TRBV18 | TGTGCCAGCTCACCATCAGGGGAAAAAAACATTCAGTACTTC | CASSPSGEKNIQYF
TRBJ2-1 | . | . | TRBV5-1 | TGCGCCAGCAGCTCCCCCCCGGCGGAATACAATGAGCAGTTCTTC | CASSSPPAEYNEQFF
TRBJ1-5 | . | . | TRBV28 | TGTGCCAGCAGTCTTGGACAGAGCAATCAGCCCCAGCATTTT | CASSLGQSNQPQHF
TRBJ2-7 | TRBD2 | . | TRBV19 | TGTGCCAGTAGTCCAAGACTAGCGGGAGGCATGTACGAGCAGTACTTC | CASSPRLAGGMYEQYF
TRBJ2-1 | . | . | TRBV5-1 | TGCGCCAGCAGCCAGAGGGACACCGACTCCTACAATGAGCAGTTCTTC | CASSQRDTDSYNEQFF